What follows are 31 T cell receptor beta chains derived from one specimen sequenced in a study of blood T cells in healthy people across ages. Primed by a sample-barcoded 5' primer and a J-beta primer mix, a second PCR proceeded for 7 to 11 cycles. In TCRdb, the 5' RACE reads were re-called with MiXCR into one record per CDR3 protein. The data contain roughly 1.5 million distinct CDR3 sequences, under 55% of them seen just once; the ten biggest clones take up 4%. The source material was blood. The receptors here all came from a woman younger than 30 in good health.

This clonotype has a handful of counts. This chain's CDR3 is CATGDSSDTQYF. DNA of the CDR3: TGTGCCACCGGGGACTCTTCAGATACGCAGTATTTT. The genes are TRBV24-1 and TRBJ2-3; maybe TRBD2 (6 bases). Germline V gives CDR1 KGHDR, CDR2 SFDVKD. The CDR3 contains 12 residues. Trimming shortened V by 9 bases and J by 4 bases, and 10 bases separated the two germline ends.

The V and J genes are TRBV7-2 and TRBJ1-2, with D unclear. Trimming cost V 2 bases and J 0 bases, with 13 bases left between them. The CDR3 totals 16 residues. CDR1 and CDR2 (germline): SGHTA, FQGNSA. CDR3 coding DNA: TGTGCCAGCAGCTTAAGAAAGTCGGTAGCTAACTATGGCTACACCTTC. This gives the protein CASSLRKSVANYGYTF.

This clonotype showed up just a few times. The chain couples TRBV5-1 to TRBJ1-2; unclear D gene. The germline gives CDR1 SGHRS, CDR2 YFSETQ. This CDR3 is 15 amino acids long. Between the trimmed V and J ends, which lost 0 bases and 6 bases, there was a span of 15 bases. The CDR3 protein is CASSLDRGKKDGYTF. In nucleotides, the CDR3 is TGCGCCAGCAGCTTGGACCGCGGGAAGAAGGATGGCTACACCTTC.

This CDR3 reads CASSTRQRADTQYF. As DNA, the CDR3 is TGCGCCAGCAGCACACGACAGAGGGCAGATACGCAGTATTTT. The chain is built from TRBV4-1 and TRBJ2-3, with D tentatively TRBD1 or TRBD2 (5 bases each). Between the trimmed V and J ends, which lost 5 bases and 4 bases, there was a span of 13 bases. The V gene's germline CDR1 is MGHRA and CDR2 YSYEKL. The CDR3 is 14 amino acids.

The rearrangement joins TRBV9 to TRBJ2-1; a weak D match, TRBD2 (6 bases). Trimming pared 3 bases from V and 2 bases from J, leaving 15 bases between. Germline V gives CDR1 SGDLS, CDR2 YYNGEE. This CDR3 region has 16 residues. As DNA, the CDR3 is TGTGCCAGCAGCGCCAGTCTAGCGCAGACCTACAATGAGCAGTTCTTC. It codes for CASSASLAQTYNEQFF.

This clonotype was picked up a small number of times. This chain joins TRBV29-1 and TRBJ2-1, with 9 bases lining up with TRBD1. Germline trimming cut 2 bases from V and 3 bases from J; bases unmatched to any gene: 5. The germline V gene encodes CDR1 SQVTM and CDR2 ANQGSEA. CDR3 length equals 15 residues. The CDR3 DNA sequence: TGCAGCGTTGAACCCTGGGACAGGGTCTACAATGAGCAGTTCTTC. Translated: CSVEPWDRVYNEQFF.

The chain joins TRBV5-1 to TRBJ2-7; TRBD1 might be the D (6 bases). This CDR3 has 15 amino acids. The germline V gene has CDR1 SGHRS and CDR2 YFSETQ. V lost 1 base, J lost 3 bases, and 14 bases lay in between. The CDR3, as DNA: TGCGCCAGCAGCTTGTACCGGGCAGGGGTCTACGAGCAGTACTTC. Protein sequence: CASSLYRAGVYEQYF.

The chain is built from TRBV29-1 and TRBJ1-5; tentative D call: TRBD1 (6 bases). Trimming shortened V by 0 bases and J by 6 bases, and 15 bases separated the two germline ends. The CDR3 length is 15 residues. Germline V lookup: CDR1 SQVTM, CDR2 ANQGSEA. CDR3: CSVEDAGGWGQPQHF. The CDR3 DNA reads TGCAGCGTTGAAGATGCGGGGGGCTGGGGTCAGCCCCAGCATTTT.

The genes are TRBV20-1 and TRBJ2-1, with 14 positions matching TRBD2. V trimming: 3 bases; J trimming: 6 bases; junction bases outside the gene matches: 10. Germline CDR1 and CDR2: DFQATT and SNEGSKA (reference sequence). CDR3 length equals 17 residues. The CDR3 is CSARGLAGEVRINEQFF. CDR3 in DNA: TGCAGTGCTAGGGGACTAGCGGGAGAAGTCCGGATCAATGAGCAGTTCTTC.

This clonotype was counted a few times. The V call is TRBV7-2, the J call TRBJ1-2; a weak D match, TRBD1 (6 bases). Germline V gene data show CDR1 as SGHTA and CDR2 as FQGNSA. Trimming cost V 5 bases and J 6 bases, with 13 bases left between them. The CDR3 runs to 13 residues. Here the CDR3 DNA reads TGTGCCAGCAGCCGACAGGAGGATGATGGCTACACCTTC. Amino acids: CASSRQEDDGYTF.

This rearrangement joins TRBV12-3 or TRBV12-4 to TRBJ2-1, with D possibly being TRBD1 (6 bases). V gave up 3 bases and J gave up 8 bases, with 11 bases separating them. The CDR3 spans 13 residues. CDR3 sequence (DNA): TGTGCCAGCAGTTTCCGGGACAATCATGAGCAGTTCTTC. This gives the protein CASSFRDNHEQFF.

The chain recombines TRBV16 with TRBJ1-1; D is unclear. The V end lost 0 bases, the J end lost 0 bases, and 8 bases lay between the germline ends. Germline V lookup: CDR1 KGHSY, CDR2 FQNENV. There are 15 residues in the CDR3. This CDR3 reads CASSQSLGLNTEAFF. The CDR3 nucleotides are TGTGCCAGCAGCCAATCGCTAGGACTGAACACTGAAGCTTTCTTT. Looking up the rest from reference TRBV16 and TRBJ1-1 gives the full variable domain: GEEVAQTPKHLVRGEGQKAKLYCAPIKGHSYVFWYQQVLKNEFKFLISFQNENVFDETGMPKERFSAKCLPNSPCSLEIQATKLEDSAVYFCASSQSLGLNTEAFFGQGTRLTVV.

Only one count was recorded for this clonotype. J is TRBJ2-7 and V is TRBV20-1; possibly TRBD2 for D (7 bases). The CDR3 runs 15 residues. Trimming cost V 5 bases and J 7 bases, with 24 bases left between them. CDR1 is DFQATT and CDR2 is SNEGSKA in the germline V gene (reference sequence). DNA for the CDR3: TGCAGTGCTGGTGGGGGGGCCCCGGCCTACAATGAGCAGTACTTC. Residues: CSAGGGAPAYNEQYF.

The gene calls are TRBV10-3 and TRBJ2-2; maybe TRBD1 (6 bases). The V end was cut by 4 bases, the J end by 6 bases, with 18 bases between. The CDR3 has 16 residues. Germline V CDR1 and CDR2: ENHRY, SYGVKD. The CDR3 protein is CAISGRTGRGAGELFF. The CDR3 DNA is TGTGCCATCAGTGGGCGAACAGGGAGAGGGGCCGGGGAGCTGTTTTTT.

This clonotype was observed a few times. The V gene is TRBV20-1, the J gene TRBJ1-5, with 7 bases identical to TRBD1. V shed 3 bases and J 6 bases; nucleotides not matched to a gene: 8. The CDR3 loop spans 14 amino acids. Germline assignment: CDR1 DFQATT and CDR2 SNEGSKA (reference sequence). The CDR3 nucleotides are TGCAGTGCTAGGGTCACCAGGGGGGCTCAGCCCCAGCATTTT. Translation gives CSARVTRGAQPQHF.

The rearrangement links TRBV18 to TRBJ2-4; D call uncertain. The J call is uncertain, as TRBJ2-5 better fits the DNA end. The CDR3 covers 12 residues. Germline lookup yields CDR1 KGHSH and CDR2 LQKENI. The CDR3 sequence: CASSHRTETQYF. The CDR3, as DNA: TGTGCCAGCTCACACCGCACAGAGACCCAGTACTTC.

This clonotype appeared a few times. The chain has TRBV20-1 and TRBJ2-1, with TRBD2 matching over 11 bases. Germline V CDR1 and CDR2: DFQATT, SNEGSKA (reference sequence). V dropped 0 bases and J dropped 3; count of bases not matched to a gene: 4. The CDR3 spans 16 residues. CDR3 region: CSARDRLAGFYNEQFF. In DNA, the CDR3 is TGCAGTGCTAGAGATCGACTAGCGGGGTTCTACAATGAGCAGTTCTTC.

The J gene is TRBJ1-6, the V gene TRBV20-1, with 8 bases matching TRBD1. CDR1 and CDR2 from the germline V gene are DFQATT and SNEGSKA (reference sequence). V gave up 3 bases and J gave up 9 bases; unmatched junction bases: 7. CDR3 size: 14 residues. CDR3 in amino acids: CSARKDREGSPLHF. The DNA of the CDR3 is TGCAGTGCTAGGAAGGACAGGGAGGGTTCACCCCTCCACTTT.

This clonotype was recorded only once. V usage is TRBV2 and J usage is TRBJ2-5, with D perhaps being TRBD1 or TRBD2 (7 bases each). Germline loops: CDR1 SNHLY, CDR2 FYNNEI. CDR3 length equals 12 residues. Trimming took off 7 bases at V and 11 bases at J, with 17 bases between the two ends. The CDR3 DNA is TGTGCCAGCATCAGGGGGGGTAATGAGCAGTACTTC. Translated: CASIRGGNEQYF. Combining the CDR3 with reference TRBV2 and TRBJ2-5 gives the whole variable domain EPEVTQTPSHQVTQMGQEVILRCVPISNHLYFYWYRQILGQKVEFLVSFYNNEISEKSEIFDDQFSVERPDGSNFTLKIRSTKLEDSAMYFCASIRGGNEQYFGPGTRLLVL.

In this sample, this clonotype turned up a few times. V is TRBV4-1 and J is TRBJ2-5, with no clear D. The J call may be wrong; the DNA end is better matched by TRBJ2-7. This CDR3 is 15 amino acids long. The germline V gene encodes CDR1 MGHRA and CDR2 YSYEKL. The CDR3 is CASSQSVSDRYEQYF. For the CDR3, the DNA is TGCGCCAGCAGCCAATCTGTGTCGGATCGATACGAGCAGTACTTC.

This clonotype was seen more than once but under ten times. CDR3 loop: CASSHGGYGSPLHF. CDR3 DNA sequence: TGTGCCAGCAGTCACGGAGGGTATGGGTCACCCCTCCACTTT. The chain joins TRBV6-5 to TRBJ1-6, with no clear D. V was pared by 5 bases and J by 10 bases, with 15 bases between. The germline V gene encodes CDR1 MNHEY and CDR2 SVGAGI. CDR3 size: 14 residues.

The chain combines TRBV12-3 or TRBV12-4 with TRBJ1-4, with 7 nucleotides matching TRBD1. The CDR3 is made up of 16 amino acids. Losses at the gene ends were 6 bases for V and 0 bases for J; bases not matched to a gene: 7. CDR3 loop: CASRRDRFATNEKLFF. CDR3 in DNA: TGTGCCAGCAGACGGGACAGATTCGCAACTAATGAAAAACTGTTTTTT.

The J gene is TRBJ2-7, the V gene TRBV6-2 or TRBV6-3; 8 positions agree with TRBD1. Germline CDR1 MNHEY, CDR2 SVGEGT. There are 16 residues in the CDR3. After removal of 1 base from V and 0 bases from J, the junction contained 5 bases not matched to a gene. The CDR3 DNA is TGTGCCAGCAGTTACTGGCGGGACAGGAGCTCCTACGAGCAGTACTTC. Its translation: CASSYWRDRSSYEQYF.

This clonotype was seen a few times. The rearrangement joins TRBV6-6 to TRBJ2-7; 10 nucleotides agree with TRBD1. The CDR3 has 15 residues. From germline, CDR1 is MNHNY and CDR2 SVGAGI (reference sequence). V gave up 2 bases and J gave up 4 bases; unmatched junction bases: 5. The CDR3 nucleotides read TGTGCCAGCAGTTACCCCGGGACAGGGGAATACGAGCAGTACTTC. Translating it yields CASSYPGTGEYEQYF.

The CDR3 protein is CASTVEGFYNEQYF. In DNA, the CDR3 is TGTGCCAGCACCGTAGAGGGGTTTTACAATGAGCAGTACTTC. V and J are TRBV6-1 and TRBJ2-1; tentatively, D is TRBD1 or TRBD2 (5 bases each). The J call may be faulty, since TRBJ2-7 better matches the DNA end. CDR3 length: 14 residues. Germline CDR1 is MNHNS and CDR2 is SASEGT.

The count of this clonotype is one. The chain combines TRBV15 with TRBJ2-2; the D gene is possibly TRBD1 (5 bases). This CDR3 has 15 amino acids. V lost 8 bases to trimming and J lost 0 bases, with 13 bases between them. Germline CDR1 is LNHNV and CDR2 is YYDKDF (reference sequence). CDR3 region: CATRPYRSNTGELFF. The CDR3 nucleotides read TGTGCCACCCGGCCCTACAGGTCGAACACCGGGGAGCTGTTTTTT.

This clonotype has only one observation. A much larger clone lies one base from this, so it may be a read error. The rearrangement joins TRBV5-5 to TRBJ1-5, with D perhaps TRBD1 (5 bases). The CDR3 is made up of 16 amino acids. Germline CDR1 is SGHKS and CDR2 is YYEKEE (reference sequence). CDR3 region: CASSLEGVYSSQPQHF. In DNA form, the CDR3 reads TGTGCCAGCAGCTTGGAAGGGGTGTATAGCAGTCAGCCCCAGCATTTT.

There are many counts of this clonotype. The genes are TRBV4-3 and TRBJ2-1; D not certain. Germline CDR1 and CDR2: LGHNA and YSLEER. This CDR3 is built from 14 residues. Trimming removed 0 bases from V and 6 bases from J, with 9 bases in between. The CDR3 reads CASSQDELSNEQFF. The CDR3 DNA follows: TGCGCCAGCAGCCAAGACGAGCTGTCCAATGAGCAGTTCTTC.

This clonotype has only a few counts. The chain uses TRBV27 and TRBJ2-1; D not certain. The ends were cut back, 6 bases at V and 2 bases at J, with 8 bases in the middle. The CDR3 loop spans 13 amino acids. Germline CDR1 reads MNHEY; CDR2 reads SMNVEV (reference sequence). The CDR3 nucleotides are TGTGCCAGCAGCCAGTCCGCCTACAATGAGCAGTTCTTC. Amino acids: CASSQSAYNEQFF.

This clonotype was observed a handful of times. The V and J genes are TRBV9 and TRBJ2-3; D gene unclear. There are 14 residues in the CDR3. Trimming took off 3 bases at V and 6 bases at J, with 14 bases between the two ends. The V gene's germline CDR1 is SGDLS and CDR2 YYNGEE. CDR3 residues: CASSAWTEADTQYF. CDR3 DNA: TGTGCCAGCAGCGCGTGGACCGAGGCGGATACGCAGTATTTT. The whole variable domain, filled in from reference TRBV9 and TRBJ2-3, reads DSGVTQTPKHLITATGQRVTLRCSPRSGDLSVYWYQQSLDQGLQFLIQYYNGEERAKGNILERFSAQQFPDLHSELNLSSLELGDSALYFCASSAWTEADTQYFGPGTRLTVL.

The chain carries TRBV4-1 and TRBJ2-3; D not resolved. V dropped 4 bases and J dropped 3 bases, with 11 bases sitting between them. Per the germline V gene, CDR1 is MGHRA and CDR2 is YSYEKL. This CDR3 spans 14 amino acids. The DNA for the CDR3 is TGCGCCAGCAGCCCTTCCCCGGGTACAGATACGCAGTATTTT. It encodes CASSPSPGTDTQYF.